The clone carrying this T cell receptor (beta chain) was found a few times. The junction had 12 bases not matched to a gene; V was cut back by 6 bases and J by 7 bases. This CDR3 region has 14 residues. Per the germline V gene, CDR1 is SGHAT and CDR2 is FQNNGV. Time point here: 2015-2016 season, 7 days after influenza vaccination. Subjects lived in the community and lacked influenza vaccine within the prior 6 months. These data belong to a study of follicular helper T cells after annual influenza vaccination. Study background: Across the 2013-2014, 2014-2015 and 2015-2016 vaccination seasons, some subjects were resampled.

TCRB sequencing was done at Survey resolution level. TCRdb's table, derived via immunoSEQ multiplex PCR, lists solely in-frame clones and lacks some. The sample includes some 10,000 clones, around 78% seen only once; the top ten take around 0.41%. This chain connects TRBV11-2 to TRBJ2-7; TRBD1 matches 7 bases. Specimen: CXCR5- memory CD4+ T cells sorted from blood, collected 7 days after influenza vaccination. The receptor's source is an adult who received the influenza vaccine. In DNA form, the CDR3 reads TGTGCCAGCAGGCACTACGGGACAGTCCTGGAGCAGTACTTC. It yields the protein CASRHYGTVLEQYF.